Listed below are T cell receptor beta chains from one sample, sequenced in a study of spatial heterogeneity in lung cancer. TCRdb independently ran MiXCR on the 5' RACE reads; one entry per CDR3 protein. The table has 8,700 or so distinct CDR3 sequences, around an eighth seen once. Sequenced material: lung tumor tissue, taken at surgery. All receptors come from a male donor with early-stage non-small cell lung cancer. The CDR3 runs from the conserved cysteine through the conserved F or W. The order of the fields is CDR3 DNA, CDR3 protein, D gene, J gene, V gene, clone size. The D gene is left open where the match is weak. Some rows mark clone size as missing; the rest say once, few, many or name a class of expanded clone.

CDR3 DNA: TGCAGCGCCTTAGCGGGGCATGCTAAAAAACTGTTTTTT
CDR3 protein: CSALAGHAKKLFF
D gene: NA
J gene: TRBJ1-4
V gene: TRBV29-1
clone size: many

CDR3 DNA: TGTGCCAGCAGCTCGCTCTCCAGGGTGTCCGAGCAGTACTTC
CDR3 protein: CASSSLSRVSEQYF
D gene: NA
J gene: TRBJ2-7
V gene: TRBV11-3
clone size: many

CDR3 DNA: TGCAGCGTTGATTGGCCTAGCGGGGCCAATGAGCAGTTCTTC
CDR3 protein: CSVDWPSGANEQFF
D gene: TRBD2
J gene: TRBJ2-1
V gene: TRBV29-1
clone size: many

CDR3 DNA: TGCGCCAGCAGTGACGGAGGGACTAACACTGAAGCTTTCTTT
CDR3 protein: CASSDGGTNTEAFF
D gene: NA
J gene: TRBJ1-1
V gene: TRBV10-1
clone size: many

CDR3 DNA: TGTGCCAGCAGTGAAGCTGGCGGGACAGCGTTGAACTACACCTTC
CDR3 protein: CASSEAGGTALNYTF
D gene: TRBD1
J gene: TRBJ1-2
V gene: TRBV6-1
clone size: medium-sized

CDR3 DNA: TGTGCCAGTAGTTCACCGGGACTTTTGAACACTGAAGCTTTCTTT
CDR3 protein: CASSSPGLLNTEAFF
D gene: NA
J gene: TRBJ1-1
V gene: TRBV19
clone size: many

CDR3 DNA: TGTGCCAGCAGTACGACGCGCCGGAGGGACTTC
CDR3 protein: CASSTTRRRDF
D gene: NA
J gene: TRBJ2-7
V gene: TRBV28
clone size: NA

CDR3 DNA: TGTGCCAGCAGCCACGAGGGACAGATGAACACTGAAGCTTTCTTT
CDR3 protein: CASSHEGQMNTEAFF
D gene: TRBD1
J gene: TRBJ1-1
V gene: TRBV3-1
clone size: many

CDR3 DNA: TGTGCCAGCAGCACGAGTAGACAGGGGGCTTTTTTGCATCAGCCCCAGCATTTT
CDR3 protein: CASSTSRQGAFLHQPQHF
D gene: TRBD1
J gene: TRBJ1-5
V gene: TRBV6-6
clone size: many

CDR3 DNA: TGTGCCAGCAGTTTAGACGTCAGCGGGAGGGCCGTGCAGTACTTC
CDR3 protein: CASSLDVSGRAVQYF
D gene: TRBD2
J gene: TRBJ2-7
V gene: TRBV27
clone size: many

CDR3 DNA: TGCGCCAGCAGCATGTCAGACCGATCTGGGACGTTCTTC
CDR3 protein: CASSMSDRSGTFF
D gene: NA
J gene: TRBJ2-1
V gene: TRBV5-1
clone size: many

CDR3 DNA: TGCGCCAGCAGCCTTACAGGGGGAAAGGGCAATCAGCCCCAGCATTTT
CDR3 protein: CASSLTGGKGNQPQHF
D gene: TRBD1
J gene: TRBJ1-5
V gene: TRBV5-1
clone size: NA

CDR3 DNA: TGCGCCAGCAGTGCGGGACTAGCGGGAGATACCGGGGAGCTGTTTTTT
CDR3 protein: CASSAGLAGDTGELFF
D gene: TRBD2
J gene: TRBJ2-2
V gene: TRBV10-1
clone size: many

CDR3 DNA: TGCAGTGCTAGAGCCCCGGGGGTAGCGGGATACCGCTCCTACAATGAGCAGTTCTTC
CDR3 protein: CSARAPGVAGYRSYNEQFF
D gene: TRBD2
J gene: TRBJ2-1
V gene: TRBV20-1
clone size: once

CDR3 DNA: TGTGCCAGCAGCCTCGCGACAGGGGGGCAGTCAGATACGCAGTATTTT
CDR3 protein: CASSLATGGQSDTQYF
D gene: TRBD1
J gene: TRBJ2-3
V gene: TRBV6-2/TRBV6-3
clone size: many

CDR3 DNA: TGCAGCGTCCGGACAGACTTAAACACTGAAGCTTTCTTT
CDR3 protein: CSVRTDLNTEAFF
D gene: NA
J gene: TRBJ1-1
V gene: TRBV29-1
clone size: medium-sized

CDR3 DNA: TGCGCCAGCAACCCGGGCCTCCCCCCCAAGAAAAACATTCAGTACTTC
CDR3 protein: CASNPGLPPKKNIQYF
D gene: NA
J gene: TRBJ2-4
V gene: TRBV10-1
clone size: many

CDR3 DNA: TGTGCCAGCAAACGCCCGGGGACTAGCGCCCGTGGGGCCAACGTCCTGACTTTC
CDR3 protein: CASKRPGTSARGANVLTF
D gene: TRBD2
J gene: TRBJ2-6
V gene: TRBV6-2/TRBV6-3
clone size: many

CDR3 DNA: TGCGCCAGCAGCTTGGATGGGGTGAACACTGAAGCTTTCTTT
CDR3 protein: CASSLDGVNTEAFF
D gene: NA
J gene: TRBJ1-1
V gene: TRBV5-1
clone size: many

CDR3 DNA: TGTGCCAGCAGCGGGAGCCAAGAGACCCAGTACTTC
CDR3 protein: CASSGSQETQYF
D gene: NA
J gene: TRBJ2-5
V gene: TRBV7-8
clone size: many

CDR3 DNA: TGTGCCAGCAGTTACAGGGACTTATCTTCCCTGAATGAGCAGTTCTTC
CDR3 protein: CASSYRDLSSLNEQFF
D gene: NA
J gene: TRBJ2-1
V gene: TRBV6-2/TRBV6-3
clone size: many

CDR3 DNA: TGTGCCAGCAGCCCCTGGGGGGTCGTTGTCCGGGAGCAGTACTTC
CDR3 protein: CASSPWGVVVREQYF
D gene: NA
J gene: TRBJ2-7
V gene: TRBV9
clone size: NA

CDR3 DNA: TGTGCCAGCAGCCAAGATTGGCAGGGGGCGGGCACAGATACGCAGTATTTT
CDR3 protein: CASSQDWQGAGTDTQYF
D gene: TRBD1
J gene: TRBJ2-3
V gene: TRBV4-2
clone size: many

CDR3 DNA: TGTGCCAGCAGCCCGACAGGGAGGGAGCTGTTTTTT
CDR3 protein: CASSPTGRELFF
D gene: TRBD1
J gene: TRBJ2-2
V gene: TRBV14
clone size: few

CDR3 DNA: TGCAGTGCTAGAAGGACAGGGCGGGGAATGAACACTGAAGCTTTCTTT
CDR3 protein: CSARRTGRGMNTEAFF
D gene: TRBD1
J gene: TRBJ1-1
V gene: TRBV20-1
clone size: many

CDR3 DNA: TGCGCCAGCAGCCAAGATAGCGGGGGCGGCACCGGGGAGCTGTTTTTT
CDR3 protein: CASSQDSGGGTGELFF
D gene: TRBD2
J gene: TRBJ2-2
V gene: TRBV4-3
clone size: many

CDR3 DNA: TGCAGTGCTAAGGGGCGTATGAACACTGAAGCTTTCTTT
CDR3 protein: CSAKGRMNTEAFF
D gene: NA
J gene: TRBJ1-1
V gene: TRBV20-1
clone size: few

CDR3 DNA: TGCGCCAGCAGCCAAGTGCTGAACAGGGGGTCGGGCACCGGGGAGCTGTTTTTT
CDR3 protein: CASSQVLNRGSGTGELFF
D gene: TRBD1
J gene: TRBJ2-2
V gene: TRBV4-1
clone size: many

CDR3 DNA: TGCAGTGCTCCGGGACTAGCGGGAGACTACAATGAGCAGTTCTTC
CDR3 protein: CSAPGLAGDYNEQFF
D gene: TRBD2
J gene: TRBJ2-1
V gene: TRBV20-1
clone size: medium-sized

CDR3 DNA: TGCAGCGTTGAAGATTGGATAGCGGGAGCGAACACCGGGGAGCTGTTTTTT
CDR3 protein: CSVEDWIAGANTGELFF
D gene: TRBD2
J gene: TRBJ2-2
V gene: TRBV29-1
clone size: medium-sized

CDR3 DNA: TGCGCCAGCAGCACTGTCGTTAGCACTGAAGCTTTCTTT
CDR3 protein: CASSTVVSTEAFF
D gene: NA
J gene: TRBJ1-1
V gene: TRBV5-1
clone size: NA

CDR3 DNA: TGTGCCAGCAGTCCTAGCGACAACACAGATACGCAGTATTTT
CDR3 protein: CASSPSDNTDTQYF
D gene: NA
J gene: TRBJ2-3
V gene: TRBV27
clone size: once

CDR3 DNA: TGCAGTGCTAGAGATATGACAGGGGGCTTGGGTCAGTACTTC
CDR3 protein: CSARDMTGGLGQYF
D gene: TRBD1
J gene: TRBJ2-7
V gene: TRBV20-1
clone size: many